A selection of T cell receptor beta chains follows, all from one sample in a study of human T cells and chemical hapten exposure. One entry per CDR3 protein results from TCRdb running MiXCR on the RACE reads. The sample has some 120,000 distinct CDR3 sequences, around an eighth seen once. Sequenced here: whole blood, sampled in connection with sensitization to the hapten diphenylcyclopropenone (DPC). The receptor source for this set is a woman between 45 and 65 years old with alopecia areata. Some clones in this sample may be carry-over from other donors' samples. The CDR3 runs from the conserved cysteine through the conserved F or W. Each record gives: clone size, V gene, D gene, J gene, CDR3 protein, CDR3 DNA. A D gene is named only where the DNA matches it firmly. Clone size is shown for a subset of rows, as once, few, many or a class of expanded clone.

clone size: NA
V gene: TRBV6-2/TRBV6-3
D gene: TRBD1
J gene: TRBJ2-7
CDR3 protein: CASRRGQGTYEQYF
CDR3 DNA: TGTGCCAGCAGACGGGGACAGGGAACCTACGAGCAGTACTTC

clone size: few
V gene: TRBV28
D gene: NA
J gene: TRBJ2-7
CDR3 protein: CASSTFQPYEQYF
CDR3 DNA: TGTGCCAGCTCGACCTTCCAGCCCTACGAGCAGTACTTC

clone size: NA
V gene: TRBV2
D gene: NA
J gene: TRBJ1-6
CDR3 protein: CASLSRSGSYNSPLHF
CDR3 DNA: TGTGCCAGCCTTTCGCGGTCGGGCTCCTATAATTCACCCCTCCACTTT

clone size: few
V gene: TRBV20-1
D gene: NA
J gene: TRBJ2-3
CDR3 protein: CSARPWGRSTDTQYF
CDR3 DNA: TGCAGTGCTAGGCCCTGGGGGAGATCAACAGATACGCAGTATTTT

clone size: few
V gene: TRBV7-9
D gene: NA
J gene: TRBJ2-7
CDR3 protein: CASSLPNREYEQYF
CDR3 DNA: TGTGCCAGCAGCTTGCCTAACCGGGAATACGAGCAGTACTTC

clone size: many
V gene: TRBV7-2
D gene: NA
J gene: TRBJ1-4
CDR3 protein: CASSFLDEKLFF
CDR3 DNA: TGTGCCAGCAGCTTTCTGGATGAAAAACTGTTTTTT

clone size: few
V gene: TRBV6-5
D gene: NA
J gene: TRBJ1-6
CDR3 protein: CASSYMGVAIPNSPLHF
CDR3 DNA: TGTGCCAGCAGTTATATGGGGGTCGCCATCCCAAATTCACCCCTCCACTTT

clone size: few
V gene: TRBV20-1
D gene: NA
J gene: TRBJ1-5
CDR3 protein: CSARGDLEGQPQHF
CDR3 DNA: TGCAGTGCTAGAGGGGATTTGGAGGGTCAGCCCCAGCATTTT

clone size: NA
V gene: TRBV28
D gene: NA
J gene: TRBJ1-2
CDR3 protein: CASSSPFGEIVYGYTF
CDR3 DNA: TGTGCCAGCAGTTCCCCTTTTGGGGAGATTGTCTATGGCTACACCTTC

clone size: NA
V gene: TRBV12-3/TRBV12-4
D gene: TRBD1
J gene: TRBJ1-2
CDR3 protein: CATRTGMVYGYTF
CDR3 DNA: TGTGCCACCAGGACAGGGATGGTGTATGGCTACACCTTC

clone size: NA
V gene: TRBV28
D gene: NA
J gene: TRBJ2-1
CDR3 protein: CASSLGPGGIASNNEQFF
CDR3 DNA: TGTGCCAGCAGTTTAGGTCCTGGCGGTATAGCTTCTAACAATGAGCAGTTCTTC

clone size: many
V gene: TRBV27
D gene: NA
J gene: TRBJ1-1
CDR3 protein: CASRKVSPVGDTEAFF
CDR3 DNA: TGTGCCAGCAGAAAAGTGTCCCCAGTTGGGGACACTGAAGCTTTCTTT

clone size: many
V gene: TRBV29-1
D gene: NA
J gene: TRBJ1-1
CDR3 protein: CSVVFQRNTEAFF
CDR3 DNA: TGCAGCGTTGTCTTTCAGAGGAACACTGAAGCTTTCTTT

clone size: NA
V gene: TRBV28
D gene: NA
J gene: TRBJ2-7
CDR3 protein: CASSPEPGRPYEQYF
CDR3 DNA: TGTGCCAGCAGTCCGGAACCGGGACGGCCCTACGAGCAGTACTTC

clone size: many
V gene: TRBV19
D gene: NA
J gene: TRBJ2-7
CDR3 protein: CASMDFSSYEQYF
CDR3 DNA: TGTGCCAGCATGGACTTTAGCTCCTACGAGCAGTACTTC

clone size: few
V gene: TRBV28
D gene: NA
J gene: TRBJ1-1
CDR3 protein: CASSEGQISAFF
CDR3 DNA: TGTGCCAGCAGCGAGGGACAAATATCAGCTTTCTTT

clone size: few
V gene: TRBV7-6
D gene: NA
J gene: TRBJ2-3
CDR3 protein: CASSLGYSADTQYF
CDR3 DNA: TGTGCCAGCAGCTTAGGTTACAGTGCTGATACGCAGTATTTT

clone size: NA
V gene: TRBV27
D gene: TRBD1
J gene: TRBJ2-2
CDR3 protein: CASSTLGGTGVGELFF
CDR3 DNA: TGTGCCAGCAGTACCCTAGGGGGGACAGGGGTCGGGGAGCTGTTTTTT

clone size: NA
V gene: TRBV3-1
D gene: NA
J gene: TRBJ1-1
CDR3 protein: CASSQAGALNTEAFF
CDR3 DNA: TGTGCCAGCAGCCAAGCAGGGGCTTTGAACACTGAAGCTTTCTTT

clone size: NA
V gene: TRBV5-6
D gene: NA
J gene: TRBJ1-5
CDR3 protein: CASSLRGWSNQPQHF
CDR3 DNA: TGTGCCAGCAGCTTAAGGGGTTGGAGCAATCAGCCCCAGCATTTT

clone size: few
V gene: TRBV28
D gene: NA
J gene: TRBJ2-7
CDR3 protein: CASSLYTQLAYEQYF
CDR3 DNA: TGTGCCAGCAGTTTATATACACAGCTAGCCTACGAGCAGTACTTC

clone size: many
V gene: TRBV6-2/TRBV6-3
D gene: TRBD1
J gene: TRBJ2-3
CDR3 protein: CASSSGQRGTDTQYF
CDR3 DNA: TGTGCCAGCAGTTCGGGACAGCGCGGGACAGATACGCAGTATTTT

clone size: few
V gene: TRBV7-6
D gene: NA
J gene: TRBJ2-7
CDR3 protein: CASSPRTDAYEQYF
CDR3 DNA: TGTGCCAGCAGCCCTAGGACGGATGCCTACGAGCAGTACTTC

clone size: NA
V gene: TRBV7-2
D gene: NA
J gene: TRBJ2-7
CDR3 protein: CASSLSTGGHEQYF
CDR3 DNA: TGTGCCAGCAGCTTGAGCACCGGGGGTCACGAGCAGTACTTC

clone size: many
V gene: TRBV4-2
D gene: NA
J gene: TRBJ1-2
CDR3 protein: CASSQVPSWYGYTF
CDR3 DNA: TGTGCCAGCAGCCAAGTGCCGAGTTGGTATGGCTACACCTTC

clone size: few
V gene: TRBV7-2
D gene: NA
J gene: TRBJ1-1
CDR3 protein: CASSFRARENTEAFF
CDR3 DNA: TGTGCCAGCAGCTTTAGAGCCAGGGAAAACACTGAAGCTTTCTTT

clone size: NA
V gene: TRBV27
D gene: NA
J gene: TRBJ1-2
CDR3 protein: CASADNPYGYTF
CDR3 DNA: TGTGCCAGCGCGGACAATCCCTATGGCTACACCTTC

clone size: few
V gene: TRBV28
D gene: TRBD2
J gene: TRBJ2-3
CDR3 protein: CASSVPPGLAVRWADTQYF
CDR3 DNA: TGTGCCAGCAGTGTCCCTCCGGGACTAGCGGTGAGGTGGGCAGATACGCAGTATTTT

clone size: many
V gene: TRBV6-6
D gene: NA
J gene: TRBJ1-5
CDR3 protein: CASSPTANQPQHF
CDR3 DNA: TGTGCCAGCAGCCCTACGGCCAATCAGCCCCAGCATTTT

clone size: few
V gene: TRBV7-2
D gene: NA
J gene: TRBJ1-1
CDR3 protein: CASSPAVHLKAFF
CDR3 DNA: TGTGCCAGCAGCCCAGCAGTCCACCTTAAAGCTTTCTTT

clone size: many
V gene: TRBV6-4
D gene: TRBD1
J gene: TRBJ2-1
CDR3 protein: CASSASTGGGEQFF
CDR3 DNA: TGTGCCAGCAGTGCCTCTACAGGGGGCGGTGAGCAGTTCTTC

clone size: NA
V gene: TRBV29-1
D gene: TRBD1
J gene: TRBJ1-5
CDR3 protein: CSVGGQGAGQPQHF
CDR3 DNA: TGCAGCGTTGGAGGACAGGGGGCCGGTCAGCCCCAGCATTTT

clone size: few
V gene: TRBV6-2/TRBV6-3
D gene: TRBD1
J gene: TRBJ1-6
CDR3 protein: CASSYPTGRNSPLHF
CDR3 DNA: TGTGCCAGCAGTTACCCGACAGGGAGGAATTCACCCCTCCACTTT

clone size: NA
V gene: TRBV10-3
D gene: NA
J gene: TRBJ1-2
CDR3 protein: CAISQEGGYTF
CDR3 DNA: TGTGCCATCAGTCAAGAGGGGGGCTACACCTTC

clone size: many
V gene: TRBV10-2
D gene: TRBD2
J gene: TRBJ2-5
CDR3 protein: CASRGPSGDKETQYF
CDR3 DNA: TGCGCCAGCCGGGGGCCTAGCGGGGATAAAGAGACCCAGTACTTC